Shown below are 7 T cell receptor beta chains from a single sample sequenced in a study of response to subunit inactivated influenza vaccine. TCRdb reanalysed the RT-PCR reads using MiXCR and keeps one entry per CDR3 protein. The data contain about 500,000 distinct CDR3 sequences, 7.2% of them singletons. Sequences were derived from PBMCs from blood, sampled less than 30 months after vaccination. The receptors derive from a man aged 45 to 70 who received an inactivated influenza vaccine.

This clonotype was counted a single time. The CDR3 spells CASSLRPDYSGNTIYF. CDR3 DNA sequence: TGCGCCAGCAGCTTGCGGCCGGATTACTCTGGAAACACCATATATTTT. The genes are TRBV5-1 and TRBJ1-3; D remains ambiguous. CDR1 and CDR2 from the germline V gene are SGHRS and YFSETQ. The V and J ends lost 1 base and 0 bases respectively, with 11 bases between them. The CDR3 has 16 amino acids.

The genes are TRBV12-3 or TRBV12-4 and TRBJ2-5; tentative D call: TRBD2 (5 bases). V lost 11 bases, J lost 3 bases, and 16 bases lay in between. The CDR3 loop spans 13 amino acids. The CDR3 is CAGAPAGEETQYF. In DNA form, the CDR3 reads TGTGCCGGAGCACCGGCGGGTGAAGAGACCCAGTACTTC.

This chain links TRBV4-3 with TRBJ1-6; D may be TRBD1 (6 bases). The V end was cut by 1 base, the J end by 12 bases, with 16 bases between. From germline, CDR1 is LGHNA and CDR2 YSLEER. The CDR3 has 15 residues. In DNA, the CDR3 is TGCGCCAGCAGCCAAGTGGTCGGGTTAGGGGGACCCCTCCACTTT. Translation: CASSQVVGLGGPLHF.

This clonotype was recorded a few times. V is TRBV10-3 and J is TRBJ2-5, with D perhaps assigned TRBD1 or TRBD2 (5 bases each). The V end lost 2 bases, the J end lost 4 bases, and 11 bases lay between the germline ends. The CDR3 extends over 14 amino acids. Germline CDR1 reads ENHRY; CDR2 reads SYGVKD. The CDR3 protein is CAISEPGTGETQYF. CDR3 DNA: TGTGCCATCAGTGAGCCCGGGACCGGAGAGACCCAGTACTTC.

This clonotype was counted a few times. The V call is TRBV12-3 or TRBV12-4, the J call TRBJ2-1; no definite D call. The CDR3 spans 14 residues. Trimming shortened V by 4 bases and J by 6 bases, and 13 bases separated the two germline ends. Here the CDR3 reads CASSWVPFFNEQFF. The CDR3, as DNA: TGTGCCAGCAGTTGGGTGCCCTTTTTCAATGAGCAGTTCTTC.

This clonotype has at least ten counts. The chain couples TRBV14 to TRBJ2-3; D gene ambiguous. Germline CDR1 reads SGHDN; CDR2 reads FVKESK. V lost 3 bases, J lost 2 bases, and 9 bases lay in between. This CDR3 comprises 14 residues. CDR3 protein: CASSHPASTDTQYF. CDR3 DNA: TGTGCCAGCAGCCATCCAGCGTCCACAGATACGCAGTATTTT.

The chain links TRBV20-1 to TRBJ1-5; tentative D call: TRBD1 (6 bases). CDR3 length: 16 residues. Germline V CDR1 and CDR2: DFQATT, SNEGSKA (reference sequence). The V gene lost 3 bases and the J gene lost 7 bases, with 22 bases spanning the gap. The CDR3 protein is CSASLGGAKGSQPQHF. CDR3 nucleotides: TGCAGTGCTAGCCTGGGGGGCGCTAAGGGTAGCCAGCCCCAGCATTTT.